The 31 T cell receptor beta chains given below trace back to one sample, sequenced in a study of blood T cell repertoires in COVID-19 (dated by TCRdb to 2018 to 2020). Library preparation employed the immunoSEQ multiplex PCR assay. Held by TCRdb, this immuneACCESS table contains in-frame sequences only and omits some clones. Under half of the omission traces to an unresolved V gene where checked; the cause of the rest is unknown. The table for this sample lists roughly 450,000 clones; about nine tenths of them were counted only once. The ten largest make up under 0.7% of the sample. The material sequenced was PBMCs or T cells enriched from blood (not recorded which). These receptors all come from a man aged 18-30 years who had recovered from COVID-19.

This clone showed up just a few times. The V and J genes are TRBV19 and TRBJ2-1, with a possible D match to TRBD2 (6 bases). Trimming stripped 5 bases from V and 8 bases from J, with 10 bases between. Germline V gene lookup returns CDR1 LNHDA and CDR2 SQIVND (reference sequence). This CDR3 spans 12 amino acids. In nucleotides, the CDR3 is TGTGCCAGTAGTCTGGGGGGATATGAGCAGTTCTTC. This translates into CASSLGGYEQFF.

This clone was seen a single time. J is TRBJ2-1 and V is TRBV7-6, with 8 bases aligning to TRBD2. The CDR3 runs to 15 residues. The V segment lost 5 bases and the J segment 1 base; nucleotides outside the gene matches: 4. Germline CDR1 SGHVS, CDR2 FNYEAQ. CDR3 sequence (DNA): TGTGCCAGCAGCGAAACTAGCGGTTCCTACAATGAGCAGTTCTTC. Residues: CASSETSGSYNEQFF. Using reference TRBV7-6 and TRBJ2-1 for the parts outside the CDR3, the full variable domain is GAGVSQSPRYKVTKRGQDVALRCDPISGHVSLYWYRQALGQGPEFLTYFNYEAQQDKSGLPNDRFSAERPEGSISTLTIQRTEQRDSAMYRCASSETSGSYNEQFFGPGTRLTVL.

The chain employs TRBV3-1 (or the pseudogene TRBV3-2) and TRBJ1-4; 7 bases are shared with TRBD1. The CDR3 loop spans 15 amino acids. CDR1 is LGHDT and CDR2 is YNNKEL in the germline V gene (reference sequence). The ends lost 4 bases at V and 7 bases at J; junction bases unmatched: 9. The CDR3 nucleotides read TGTGCCAGCAGCCCCCTTCGACAGGGCGCTGAAAAACTGTTTTTT. Its protein is CASSPLRQGAEKLFF.

This chain links TRBV27 with TRBJ2-3; D not resolved. V lost 1 base and J 0 bases, leaving 8 bases between the germline ends. The CDR3 runs to 15 residues. CDR1 and CDR2 from the germline V gene are MNHEY and SMNVEV (reference sequence). The CDR3 DNA reads TGTGCCAGCAGTTTATGGCCCCTTAGCACAGATACGCAGTATTTT. It specifies CASSLWPLSTDTQYF.

The chain couples TRBV2 to TRBJ1-2, with D perhaps matching TRBD1 (6 bases). The CDR3 length is 13 residues. Trimming removed 6 bases at V and 4 bases at J, with 12 bases between. The germline V gene encodes CDR1 SNHLY and CDR2 FYNNEI. CDR3 loop: CASSPDRVYGYTF. The CDR3 DNA sequence: TGTGCCAGCAGCCCGGACAGAGTCTATGGCTACACCTTC.

This clone has just a few counts. The chain uses TRBV6-5 and TRBJ1-2; TRBD1 might be the D (5 bases). CDR1 MNHEY and CDR2 SVGAGI come from the germline V gene. With 6 bases removed from V and 2 bases from J, the gap between germline ends came to 10 bases. The CDR3 contains 13 residues. DNA of the CDR3: TGTGCCAGCAGCGAGACAGCCAACTATGGCTACACCTTC. Its translation: CASSETANYGYTF.

This clone has a handful of counts. CDR3 coding DNA: TGTGCCAGCAGTGAAATCGCTAGCGGGAGTCAGCGGGAGACCCAGTACTTC. The encoded protein is CASSEIASGSQRETQYF. V is TRBV2 and J is TRBJ2-5; the match to TRBD2 covers 10 bases. CDR3 size: 17 residues. V lost 2 bases and J lost 5; bases outside the gene matches: 11. Germline V CDR1 and CDR2: SNHLY, FYNNEI.

The rearrangement joins TRBV7-3 to TRBJ1-1, with D hard to call. Germline V gene sequence: CDR1 SGHTA, CDR2 FQGTGA. V was clipped by 5 bases and J by 4 bases, with 11 bases between them. CDR3 size: 13 residues. The CDR3 protein is CASSRASGTEAFF. In DNA form, the CDR3 reads TGTGCCAGCAGCCGAGCGTCGGGCACTGAAGCTTTCTTT.

In its sample, this clone was seen once. The rearrangement uses TRBV5-1 and TRBJ1-4; 10 positions agree with TRBD1. The germline V gene has CDR1 SGHRS and CDR2 YFSETQ. This CDR3 is built from 16 residues. After removal of 0 bases from V and 6 bases from J, the junction contained 5 bases not matched to a gene. The CDR3 coding sequence is TGCGCCAGCAGCTTGGGAGCGGGACAGGGGTATGAAAAACTGTTTTTT. This translates into CASSLGAGQGYEKLFF.

The chain is built from TRBV29-1 and TRBJ1-1; D is ambiguous. Germline V gene lookup returns CDR1 SQVTM and CDR2 ANQGSEA. The CDR3 is made up of 12 amino acids. The V end was cut by 4 bases, the J end by 2 bases, with 8 bases between. The CDR3 DNA reads as TGCAGCGTTGTGCCTCTAAACACTGAAGCTTTCTTT. Translation gives CSVVPLNTEAFF.

In its sample, this clone was seen once. The V call is TRBV11-3, the J call TRBJ1-6; 7 bases fit TRBD1. V lost 5 bases and J lost 10; bases outside the gene matches: 11. The germline V gene encodes CDR1 SGHNT and CDR2 YENEEA. The CDR3 sequence is 15 residues long. Here the CDR3 reads CASSPDWTGKSPLHF. In nucleotides, the CDR3 is TGTGCCAGCAGCCCAGATTGGACAGGAAAATCACCCCTCCACTTT.

This clone was seen only once. V gene TRBV11-1 combines with J gene TRBJ1-2; D might be TRBD1 (6 bases). The length of the CDR3 is 14 residues. V dropped 10 bases and J dropped 2 bases, with 17 bases sitting between them. Germline-derived CDR1 and CDR2 are SGHAT and FQDESV (reference sequence). The CDR3 is CATTTGGTNYGYTF. DNA for the CDR3: TGTGCCACCACGACTGGGGGCACAAACTATGGCTACACCTTC.

This chain joins TRBV9 and TRBJ1-5; tentative D call: TRBD1 (5 bases). The CDR3 sequence is 15 residues long. Trimming took 4 bases from V and 5 from J, leaving 16 bases between them. Germline V gene data show CDR1 as SGDLS and CDR2 as YYNGEE. CDR3 DNA sequence: TGTGCCAGCAGCACCGACGGGGGGGAGTATCAGCCCCAGCATTTT. It translates to CASSTDGGEYQPQHF.

The rearrangement joins TRBV19 to TRBJ1-4; D is perhaps TRBD1 (5 bases). This CDR3 has 16 amino acids. Germline-derived CDR1 and CDR2 are LNHDA and SQIVND (reference sequence). V lost 5 bases, J lost 1 base, and 14 bases lay in between. The CDR3 loop reads CASSFQVTGTNEKLFF. The CDR3, as DNA: TGTGCCAGTAGTTTCCAGGTCACAGGAACTAATGAAAAACTGTTTTTT.

The V gene is TRBV10-2, the J gene TRBJ2-5; D gene ambiguous. Trimming removed 4 bases from V and 1 base from J, with 4 bases in between. This CDR3 contains 12 residues. Germline V gene sequence: CDR1 WSHSY, CDR2 SAAADI. This CDR3 reads CASSGIQETQYF. The CDR3 DNA is TGCGCCAGCAGTGGTATCCAAGAGACCCAGTACTTC.

The chain links TRBV7-2 to TRBJ2-3; 9 nucleotides agree with TRBD2. The length of the CDR3 is 17 residues. Germline CDR1 is SGHTA and CDR2 is FQGNSA. Trimming removed 5 bases from V and 2 bases from J; junction bases left unmatched: 11. The CDR3 here is CASSHEYLAGPTDTQYF. The DNA of the CDR3 is TGTGCCAGCAGCCATGAGTACCTAGCGGGGCCCACAGATACGCAGTATTTT.

This chain uses TRBV5-1 with TRBJ2-1, with TRBD2 identical over 10 bases. Germline CDR1 is SGHRS and CDR2 is YFSETQ. The CDR3 length is 16 residues. V dropped 4 bases and J dropped 7; count of bases not matched to a gene: 11. This CDR3 is CASSPQAGGPGNEQFF. CDR3 bases: TGCGCCAGCAGCCCCCAAGCGGGAGGGCCGGGAAATGAGCAGTTCTTC.

This rearrangement joins TRBV11-2 to TRBJ2-7, with TRBD2 as a possible D gene (6 bases). Germline CDR1 SGHAT, CDR2 FQNNGV. V dropped 6 bases and J dropped 4 bases, with 10 bases sitting between them. There are 12 residues in the CDR3. CDR3 DNA sequence: TGTGCCAGCAGTTCCGGGACTTACGAGCAGTACTTC. Protein product: CASSSGTYEQYF.

The J gene is TRBJ2-1, the V gene TRBV7-9, with D hard to call. Trimming shortened V by 3 bases and J by 6 bases, and 6 bases separated the two germline ends. There are 12 residues in the CDR3. Germline V lookup: CDR1 SEHNR, CDR2 FQNEAQ (reference sequence). The CDR3 protein is CASSFYGNEQFF. In DNA form, the CDR3 reads TGTGCCAGCAGCTTCTACGGCAATGAGCAGTTCTTC. Full variable domain (missing parts from reference TRBV7-9 and TRBJ2-1): DTGVSQNPRHKITKRGQNVTFRCDPISEHNRLYWYRQTLGQGPEFLTYFQNEAQLEKSRLLSDRFSAERPKGSFSTLEIQRTEQGDSAMYLCASSFYGNEQFFGPGTRLTVL.

V and J are TRBV3-1 (or the pseudogene TRBV3-2) and TRBJ2-7; 8 bases map to TRBD2. Germline CDR1 is LGHDT and CDR2 is YNNKEL (reference sequence). CDR3 length: 15 amino acids. Trimming took 1 base from V and 4 from J; bases not matched to a gene: 6. The CDR3 is CASSQGFSGKYEQYF. The CDR3 nucleotides are TGTGCCAGCAGCCAAGGTTTTAGCGGGAAGTACGAGCAGTACTTC.

This clone was recorded only once. CDR3 in DNA: TGTGCCAGCAGAGGACTAGCGGGACTGGATACGCAGTATTTT. Protein: CASRGLAGLDTQYF. This sequence joins TRBV25-1 and TRBJ2-3, with TRBD2 identical over 12 bases. Germline CDR1 is MGHDK and CDR2 is SYGVNS. There are 14 residues in the CDR3. The junction had 4 bases not matched to a gene; V was cut back by 6 bases and J by 6 bases. The full variable domain, with the rest looked up from reference TRBV25-1 and TRBJ2-3, is EADIYQTPRYLVIGTGKKITLECSQTMGHDKMYWYQQDPGMELHLIHYSYGVNSTEKGDLSSESTVSRIRTEHFPLTLESARPSHTSQYLCASRGLAGLDTQYFGPGTRLTVL.

This chain links TRBV19 with TRBJ2-1; TRBD2 is a possible D gene (6 bases). CDR3 size: 14 residues. Germline CDR1 and CDR2: LNHDA and SQIVND (reference sequence). V was pared by 7 bases and J by 8 bases, with 18 bases between. DNA for the CDR3: TGTGCCAGTACCCAGCCCGGGAGAGCCTATGAGCAGTTCTTC. It is translated as CASTQPGRAYEQFF.

The rearrangement links TRBV7-9 to TRBJ2-3; 13 bases map to TRBD2. V gave up 3 bases and J gave up 4 bases; unmatched junction bases: 1. This CDR3 has 15 residues. Germline CDR1 and CDR2: SEHNR and FQNEAQ (reference sequence). The CDR3 reads CASSLGLAGPDTQYF. DNA of the CDR3: TGTGCCAGCAGCTTGGGACTAGCGGGGCCAGATACGCAGTATTTT.

The chain employs TRBV4-1 and TRBJ1-3; D might be TRBD1 (5 bases). Germline assignment: CDR1 MGHRA and CDR2 YSYEKL. The V end lost 2 bases, the J end lost 0 bases, and 11 bases lay between the germline ends. This CDR3 comprises 16 residues. The CDR3 DNA sequence: TGCGCCAGCAGCCAACCGGGACTGAGCTCTGGAAACACCATATATTTT. As protein: CASSQPGLSSGNTIYF.

The chain is built from TRBV12-3 or TRBV12-4 and TRBJ1-1; D is undetermined. The CDR3 is made up of 13 amino acids. V was pared by 11 bases and J by 0 bases, with 13 bases between. The CDR3 sequence: CASSPVVNTEAFF. CDR3 sequence (DNA): TGTGCCTCAAGCCCCGTAGTGAACACTGAAGCTTTCTTT.

The chain combines TRBV9 with TRBJ2-7; 8 positions match TRBD1. The CDR3 spans 14 residues. The junction had 6 bases not matched to a gene; V was cut back by 3 bases and J by 4 bases. CDR1 is SGDLS, CDR2 YYNGEE, per germline. The CDR3: CASSGGTGPYEQYF. In DNA, the CDR3 is TGTGCCAGCAGCGGGGGGACAGGACCATACGAGCAGTACTTC.

The gene calls are TRBV2 and TRBJ1-2; D gene ambiguous. The CDR3 has 14 residues. Germline CDR1 and CDR2: SNHLY and FYNNEI. The germline V and J ends were trimmed by 8 bases and 4 bases, with 17 bases remaining between them. DNA of the CDR3: TGTGCCAGCGAGGCGAATCTCCCCGGCTATGGCTACACCTTC. This codes for CASEANLPGYGYTF.

The rearrangement uses TRBV4-1 and TRBJ1-5; D call uncertain. This CDR3 has 13 residues. Germline loops: CDR1 MGHRA, CDR2 YSYEKL. V lost 0 bases, J lost 4 bases, and 4 bases lay in between. For the CDR3, the DNA is TGCGCCAGCAGCCAAGAGAGGAATCAGCCCCAGCATTTT. Protein sequence: CASSQERNQPQHF.

The V gene is TRBV6-5, the J gene TRBJ1-5, with 9 bases lining up with TRBD1. V lost 6 bases to trimming and J lost 5 bases; unmatched junction nucleotides: 5. Germline V lookup: CDR1 MNHEY, CDR2 SVGAGI. The CDR3 is 14 amino acids. The CDR3 DNA reads TGTGCCAGCAGAAAGGGACAGGGTCATCAGCCCCAGCATTTT. Translation gives CASRKGQGHQPQHF.

Concerning this clone itself: A much more abundant neighbour one base away suggests this may be a read error. The V call is TRBV7-3, the J call TRBJ1-1; D is possibly TRBD1 (6 bases). Germline loops: CDR1 SGHTA, CDR2 FQGTGA. The CDR3 runs 13 residues. With 5 bases removed from V and 1 base from J, the gap between germline ends came to 8 bases. The CDR3 sequence: CASSQQGNTEAFF. DNA of the CDR3: TGTGCCAGCAGCCAACAGGGGAACACTGAAGCTTTCTTT.

In this sample, this clone turned up once. The chain recombines TRBV5-6 with TRBJ2-1, with D perhaps matching TRBD1 (5 bases). This CDR3 contains 14 residues. The V gene lost 0 bases and the J gene lost 8 bases, with 12 bases spanning the gap. The germline CDR1 and CDR2 sequences are SGHDT and YYEEEE. For the CDR3, the DNA is TGTGCCAGCAGCTTGGGCAGGTGGGGCGATGAGCAGTTCTTC. It translates to CASSLGRWGDEQFF.